This T cell receptor (beta chain) was documented in a study of cytomegalovirus exposure and HLA in healthy donors (dated by TCRdb to the late 2010s). About the investigation overall: In an earlier analysis of 587 of the donors, 250 to 300 Gb of sequence data and roughly 100 million unique TCR beta sequences from approximately 180 million T cells were reported. A later analysis re-analyzed previously published TCR beta repertoires from 500 to 700 donors and added high-resolution HLA genotyping to study TCR occurrence patterns. To predict cytomegalovirus infection status, the study brought together high-throughput TCR immunosequencing, statistical association of individual TCRs with disease status, and machine learning. In a later genetic analysis, genome-wide SNP genotypes for about 65% of the roughly 670 donors were used, and that subset was treated as a discovery cohort. Alongside the repertoire data, information on donor age, sex, ethnicity and CMV serostatus was compiled. Every discovery cohort repertoire had been produced on one sequencing platform. An early release that covered 640 HLA-typed donors contained about 300 gigabases of sequencing data and some 87 million unique TCR sequences. The number of typed donors differed by locus: about 620-640 for A, B, C, DRB1 and DQB1; 500 to 550 for DQA1; approximately 600 for DPA1; and around 470 for DPB1. Of the approximately 400 genotyped donors, 80% to 90% were placed in the genetic ancestry cluster associated with self-reported Caucasian donors. The later analysis used no new phenotypic data to find candidate immune exposures, relying instead on TCR beta sequences and their occurrence across donors. Both class I and class II loci were covered by HLA typing, at four-digit resolution. The study was designed to test whether signatures of past pathogen exposure could be identified by cataloging public T cell receptors. Roughly 5 DR-DQ haplotypes were handled as single units for association and clustering, since linkage in the cohort was strong. Besides the first cohort of roughly 640 subjects, a separate validation cohort made up of 120 or so different subjects was used. Across around 400 genotyped donors of the cohort, an average of roughly 200,000 unique TCR beta nucleotide sequences per donor were sequenced, and roughly 20% of those sequences were non-productive. An earlier analysis of 587 of the donors applied high-throughput TCR beta sequencing to assess whether each TCR beta V gene segment acted as functional or pseudogenic. The study used immunosequencing to profile the T cell repertoires of 670 or so subjects and linked those repertoires to cytomegalovirus serostatus.

The cohort consisted of 600 to 750 healthy bone marrow donors. All cohort members were sampled while nominally healthy, although unrecorded immune exposures were likely present. The donor was CMV seronegative and belonged to the group of roughly 330 seronegative cohort members. A peripheral blood sample was provided by each donor, and peripheral blood mononuclear cells were used for TCR beta sequencing. The Qiagen DNeasy Blood Extraction Kit was used to extract genomic DNA from the blood cell samples. Beyond this particular receptor, the publication reports: A cluster of highly shared sequence variants was judged likely to be a technical artifact of the sequencing pipeline. A later analysis associated around 16,000 TCR beta sequences with specific HLA alleles at a false discovery rate of 0.05. In a later analysis, TCR association rates were found to vary across HLA loci, with the most associated TCRs seen for DRB1 alleles and the fewest for HLA-C alleles. It was suggested by the authors that the approach could potentially be generalized to other disease states and immunological phenotypes. The 87-base-pair reads could not distinguish some IMGT-functional V segments, including TRBV6-2 and TRBV6-3, so those segments were excluded. In the study, some 160 TCR beta chains were listed as associated with cytomegalovirus. An association between a missense DCLRE1C variant and V-gene and J-gene trimming of TCR beta chains was found in a later genetic analysis and replicated in an independent cohort. The presence/absence analyses assumed that sequencing depth was roughly uniform across donors, and that assumption may not be true. Only TCR beta chains were sequenced in this cohort, and the absence of alpha or paired-chain data limited detectable features. In a later genetic analysis, fewer N-insertions in productive TCRs were reported among donors in an Asian-associated ancestry cluster than the roughly 640-donor mean. Because some donors lacked HLA typing at each locus, the association tests relied only on the typed subset. Because counts were too low, some 17 rarely observed V segments, including chromosome 9 orphons, were left out of the earlier analysis of 587 of the donors. A later analysis found that HLA-associated TCR beta chains were more clonally expanded and had lower generation probabilities than equally common non-associated chains. In a later analysis, several top co-occurrence clusters were reported to appear linked to parvovirus B19, influenza, CMV and Epstein-Barr virus. An earlier analysis of 587 of the donors showed that most TCR beta V segments appeared in productive rearrangements either about 87% or about 30% of the time, which broadly matched IMGT annotations. Immune exposure information for the cohort was limited to CMV serostatus. A further reported finding was that TCR beta sequences accurately predicted the HLA-A and HLA-B alleles for most subjects in the first cohort. The classifier was reported to diagnose cytomegalovirus status with high specificity and sensitivity in both the original and validation cohorts. A later analysis found that most CMV-associated TCR beta chains appeared HLA-restricted, with HLA associations seemingly driven largely by CMV exposure. Across donors, most TCR sequences were observed very rarely, whereas some public TCRs were present in many individuals. Linkage disequilibrium might explain the correlated functional status among segregating V segments, but an unknown experimental factor could not be excluded. Assigning TCR associations to individual alleles was difficult when HLA alleles, especially DR and DQ, strongly co-occurred. In vitro tests confirmed that a few of the cytomegalovirus-associated TCR beta chains recognize cytomegalovirus antigens.

The library was built by means of the immunoSEQ multiplex PCR assay. A mixture of 60 forward primers for TCR Vbeta segments and 13 reverse primers for TCR Jbeta segments was used in the multiplex PCR. The CDR3 region of rearranged TCR beta genes was amplified from genomic DNA with a multiplex PCR assay. The amplified TCR beta libraries were sequenced on the Illumina HiSeq System as 87-base-pair reads. The authors' pipeline ran thus. In a later analysis, some 80 million unique TCR beta chains were counted across the roughly 670 repertoires, and about 10 million of these chains were shared by at least two donors. To remove PCR and sequencing errors, raw reads were error-corrected and collapsed into unique sequences using a nearest-neighbor algorithm that merged closely related sequences. V, D and J gene segments were assigned by aligning CDR3 sequences to IMGT reference sequences. Each retained sequence needed at least a six-nucleotide match to both a V gene segment and a J gene segment. Rearrangements were called productive when the CDR3 lacked stop codons and stayed in frame with V and J; all others were non-productive. CDR3 was defined by IMGT convention, running from the second conserved V-encoded cysteine to the conserved J-encoded phenylalanine. Sequences without an unambiguous match to a single V gene segment were excluded from the earlier analysis of 450 to 650 of the donors. In an earlier analysis of 450 to 700 of the donors, V segments were called functional above 56.7% productive rearrangements and were called segregating when the between-donor standard deviation exceeded 5%. A statistical classification framework was built for diagnosing cytomegalovirus status from the catalog of TCR beta chain sequences. V and J gene assignment, in a later analysis, came from comparing TCR nucleotide sequences with IMGT/GENE-DB human TR gene sequences. The TCRdist pipeline was used in a later analysis to assign CDR3 sequences and most-parsimonious VDJ recombination scenarios. In a later analysis, every TCR beta chain was defined by the combination of its CDR3 amino acid sequence and its V-gene family, and reads without a unique V-gene family were dropped. A later analysis removed several hundred highly shared, low-generation-probability nucleotide sequences to deal with suspected cross-contamination and a sequencing artifact. For each public chain, a later analysis derived a clonal expansion index from normalized ranks of inferred template counts within each repertoire. A later analysis computed generation probabilities with a VDJ recombination model fitted to out-of-frame rearrangements, and checked the results against IGoR. In a later analysis, TCR-TCR, TCR-HLA and TCR-CMV co-occurrence was scored with hypergeometric tests, and a repertoire-size bias correction was applied to TCR pairs. A later analysis estimated false discovery rates by permuting HLA or CMV assignments 20 times. A later analysis grouped co-occurring TCRs with DBSCAN, adding TCRdist sequence similarity when clustering within HLA-allele-positive subsets. For co-occurrence clustering, repertoires with fewer than 30,000 or more than 120,000 public chains were excluded, along with a handful of repertoires with anomalous nucleotide sharing. The table comes from immuneACCESS by way of TCRdb, which keeps in-frame sequences with V and J called. Part of the clones is missing from these tables; in studies checked, under half for an unresolved V gene and the rest for unknown reasons. That table furnishes V, J and clone size, whereas the DNA furnished D and trimming. The table for this sample lists roughly 200,000 clones; around 73% of them were counted only once. The ten largest clones capture around 2.5% of the sample.

A word on this clone: It has no known antigen specificity. No base-level quality is on record; no much larger clone is a single base apart.

CDR1 and CDR2 are read off the germline V gene as SGHTA and FQGTGA. The germline V and J ends show losses of 4 bases and 2 bases respectively, and no gene match explains 3 bases of the junction. The cysteine opens and the phenylalanine closes a CDR3 of 15 amino acids. Of the read, only the CDR3 DNA is kept; its 45 bases are in frame from base 1. Material for sequencing was PBMCs. This receptor chain uses TRBV7-3 and TRBJ2-1; the central 9 bases match TRBD2. This TCR derives from a man in his sixties in good health and CMV-seronegative. For the CDR3, the sequence is CASSSLAGPYNEQFF. The sequenced DNA: TGTGCCAGCAGCTCCCTAGCGGGACCCTACAATGAGCAGTTCTTC.